Given below is one T cell receptor (beta chain) in context. Its antigen is unidentified. This CDR3 region has 14 residues. The germline V gene has CDR1 SGHTA and CDR2 FQGTGA. V lost 5 bases to trimming and J lost 7 bases, with 15 bases between them. This specimen belongs to a study of cytomegalovirus exposure and HLA in healthy donors. Study at large: For the roughly 370 genotyped donors, approximately 83% fell within the Caucasian-associated ancestry cluster. Broader study findings: According to a later analysis, donors in an Asian-associated ancestry cluster reportedly had fewer N-insertions than the roughly 720-donor mean. Most subjects had HLA-A and HLA-B alleles reportedly predicted accurately by TCR beta sequences. Common viral pathogens (according to a later analysis) appeared linked to several of the most significant clusters.

The study ran its PCR with 60 Vbeta and 13 Jbeta primers. The assay was immunoSEQ multiplex PCR, and TCRdb's table has in-frame clones only and misses some. The sample contains approximately 120,000 clones, around 68% of which appear only once. V and J are TRBV7-3 and TRBJ2-1; TRBD2 is a possible D gene (7 bases). The sample comprised PBMCs. The origin of this receptor is a man aged 35 to 55 in good health and CMV-seropositive. CDR3 sequence: CASSPTGRGNEQFF. The CDR3 DNA sequence: TGTGCCAGCAGCCCTACAGGGCGGGGGAATGAGCAGTTCTTC.